This paragraph covers one TCR beta chain sequence. This specimen belongs to a study of control samples from healthy donors and cancer patients. Data came from immunoSEQ multiplex PCR; TCRdb stores just in-frame clones and leaves some out. The table includes 90,000 to 100,000 clones, 79% detected once. The CDR3 runs 17 residues. V lost 0 bases and J lost 5, with 20 bases in between. CDR1 and CDR2 from the germline V gene are SGHRS and YFSETQ. The chain links TRBV5-1 to TRBJ1-1; D might be TRBD1 (5 bases). The source material was blood. This receptor was taken from a woman aged 30 to 39 in good health. CDR3 bases: TGCGCCAGCAGCTTGGGGCAGGGAGGTTCAAGGAGGACTGAAGCTTTCTTT. It yields the protein CASSLGQGGSRRTEAFF.